This T cell receptor beta chain was documented in a study of T cell responses to AZD1222 COVID-19 vaccine. V dropped 6 bases and J dropped 2; count of bases not matched to a gene: 5. Germline assignment: CDR1 MNHEY and CDR2 SMNVEV (reference sequence). The CDR3 runs 14 residues. The data were produced by immunoSEQ multiplex PCR, yet TCRdb's version contains in-frame clones alone and is incomplete. This table has around 60,000 clones, over 75% appearing once. Notes on the study in general: Clonal diversity was possibly underestimated; the donors were predominantly white British and more often female.

Concerning this clone: What it binds is unknown.

This material consisted of peripheral blood, taken 28 days after the second AZD1222 dose. This TCR came from an adult who received the AZD1222 COVID-19 vaccine. The gene calls are TRBV27 and TRBJ2-7; 9 positions agree with TRBD1. The CDR3 DNA sequence: TGTGCCAGCAGCTACAGGGGGCCCGCCTACGAGCAGTACTTC. Protein sequence: CASSYRGPAYEQYF.